The 14 T cell receptor beta chains below come from one sample, sequenced in a study of blood T cell repertoires in COVID-19. Clones were sequenced by immunoSEQ multiplex PCR, and TCRdb holds only the in-frame ones, with some missing. Of about 350,000 clones in the sample, around 90% were seen once. Sequenced material: peripheral blood. These TCRs come from a woman aged 55-70 years with COVID-19, enrolled during active disease.

The chain carries TRBV14 and TRBJ1-2, with unresolved D. Trimming took 1 base from V and 5 from J, leaving 5 bases between them. CDR3 length: 12 residues. Looked up from germline, CDR1 is SGHDN and CDR2 is FVKESK. This chain's CDR3 is CASSQVTYGYTF. The DNA of the CDR3 is TGTGCCAGCAGCCAAGTCACTTATGGCTACACCTTC. The full variable domain, its missing parts supplied by reference TRBV14 and TRBJ1-2, is EAGVTQFPSHSVIEKGQTVTLRCDPISGHDNLYWYRRVMGKEIKFLLHFVKESKQDESGMPNNRFLAERTGGTYSTLKVQPAELEDSGVYFCASSQVTYGYTFGSGTRLTVV.

The rearrangement joins TRBV28 to TRBJ1-1; no clear D. Per the germline V gene, CDR1 is MDHEN and CDR2 is SYDVKM. This CDR3 has 14 amino acids. The ends were cut back, 5 bases at V and 1 base at J, with 11 bases in the middle. The CDR3 loop reads CASSPPGKNTEAFF. CDR3 coding DNA: TGTGCCAGCAGTCCCCCGGGGAAGAACACTGAAGCTTTCTTT.

This clone was counted only a few times. The chain uses TRBV6-6 and TRBJ2-5; 12 bases line up with TRBD2. Germline V gene data show CDR1 as MNHNY and CDR2 as SVGAGI (reference sequence). The V segment lost 6 bases and the J segment 5 bases; nucleotides outside the gene matches: 7. This CDR3 comprises 15 residues. The chain's CDR3 is CASRLAGGLGETQYF. CDR3 nucleotide sequence: TGTGCCAGCAGGCTAGCGGGGGGGCTCGGGGAGACCCAGTACTTC.

The chain uses TRBV19 and TRBJ2-3, with TRBD1 identical over 11 bases. The length of the CDR3 is 14 residues. Unmatched junction bases numbered 5, after V lost 9 bases and J lost 3 bases. Germline CDR1 reads LNHDA; CDR2 reads SQIVND (reference sequence). The CDR3 sequence: CASLDRGRTDTQYF. The CDR3 DNA sequence: TGTGCCAGCCTGGACAGGGGGCGGACAGATACGCAGTATTTT.

In regard to this clone: The same CDR3 can be traced to other DNA sequences in this sample. The chain employs TRBV7-3 and TRBJ1-1; D is uncertain. With 0 bases removed from V and 4 bases from J, the gap between germline ends came to 6 bases. The CDR3 sequence is 13 residues long. Germline V gene sequence: CDR1 SGHTA, CDR2 FQGTGA. The CDR3 bases are TGTGCCAGCAGCTTAACAGGGAGCACTGAAGCTTTCTTT. Protein product: CASSLTGSTEAFF.

The rearrangement links TRBV19 to TRBJ2-2; 7 bases map to TRBD1. The CDR3 runs to 16 residues. Germline V lookup: CDR1 LNHDA, CDR2 SQIVND (reference sequence). The ends lost 11 bases at V and 7 bases at J; junction bases unmatched: 19. The chain's CDR3 is CAASDRALGGGGELFF. DNA of the CDR3: TGTGCCGCATCCGACAGGGCGTTGGGCGGAGGCGGGGAGCTGTTTTTT.

This clone was seen a handful of times. The J gene is TRBJ1-2, the V gene TRBV6-5; the match to TRBD1 covers 8 bases. Germline V gene lookup returns CDR1 MNHEY and CDR2 SVGAGI. The CDR3 is 14 residues long. The V segment lost 0 bases and the J segment 7 bases; nucleotides outside the gene matches: 4. The CDR3 region is CASSYSAGGSGYTF. The CDR3 nucleotides read TGTGCCAGCAGTTACTCAGCAGGGGGCAGTGGCTACACCTTC.

The chain links TRBV5-5 to TRBJ1-3; D call uncertain. Looked up from germline, CDR1 is SGHKS and CDR2 is YYEKEE (reference sequence). V lost 4 bases, J lost 9 bases, and 8 bases lay in between. The CDR3 runs to 11 residues. The CDR3 protein is CASSREATIYF. The CDR3 bases are TGTGCCAGCAGCCGGGAGGCCACCATATATTTT.

The chain is built from TRBV10-3 and TRBJ1-5; the D is unclear. Per the germline V gene, CDR1 is ENHRY and CDR2 is SYGVKD. With 0 bases removed from V and 3 bases from J, the gap between germline ends came to 12 bases. The CDR3 spans 16 residues. The CDR3: CAISESVAGNNQPQHF. CDR3 DNA sequence: TGTGCCATCAGTGAGTCGGTGGCAGGCAACAATCAGCCCCAGCATTTT.

The gene calls are TRBV30 and TRBJ2-7, with a possible D match to TRBD1 (8 bases). Germline loops: CDR1 GTSNPN, CDR2 SVGIG (reference sequence). Deletions cut 4 bases from V and 3 bases from J, with 13 bases between. CDR3 length equals 13 residues. The CDR3 loop is CAWTYRGGYEQYF. CDR3 coding DNA: TGTGCCTGGACTTACAGGGGGGGCTACGAGCAGTACTTC.

This sequence joins TRBV2 and TRBJ2-7; tentatively, D is TRBD2 (6 bases). Germline CDR1 and CDR2: SNHLY and FYNNEI. The CDR3 sequence is 13 residues long. V lost 6 bases to trimming and J lost 3 bases, with 12 bases between them. CDR3 region: CASSRMGGYEQYF. DNA of the CDR3: TGTGCCAGCAGCAGAATGGGGGGCTACGAGCAGTACTTC.

This chain connects TRBV5-1 to TRBJ2-3, with D maybe TRBD2 (7 bases). Germline lookup yields CDR1 SGHRS and CDR2 YFSETQ. The CDR3 covers 16 residues. V was trimmed by 0 bases and J by 5 bases, leaving 16 bases between them. CDR3 protein: CASSLANGGRVDTQYF. CDR3 nucleotides: TGCGCCAGCAGCTTGGCCAACGGGGGGCGCGTAGATACGCAGTATTTT.

The chain recombines TRBV19 with TRBJ2-1; no firm D call. V lost 7 bases to trimming and J lost 6 bases, with 16 bases between them. From germline, CDR1 is LNHDA and CDR2 SQIVND (reference sequence). This CDR3 comprises 14 residues. The CDR3 region has the DNA TGTGCCAGTAACGTATTAGGCAGGCTCAATGAGCAGTTCTTC. Translating it yields CASNVLGRLNEQFF.

The V gene is TRBV12-2, the J gene TRBJ1-5. TRBV12-2 is an annotated pseudogene. The CDR3 is 15 residues long. The CDR3 nucleotides read TGTGCAAGTCGCTTAGGGCCTGGGGGGTTTCAGCCCCAGCATTTT. Its protein product is CASRLGPGGFQPQHF.